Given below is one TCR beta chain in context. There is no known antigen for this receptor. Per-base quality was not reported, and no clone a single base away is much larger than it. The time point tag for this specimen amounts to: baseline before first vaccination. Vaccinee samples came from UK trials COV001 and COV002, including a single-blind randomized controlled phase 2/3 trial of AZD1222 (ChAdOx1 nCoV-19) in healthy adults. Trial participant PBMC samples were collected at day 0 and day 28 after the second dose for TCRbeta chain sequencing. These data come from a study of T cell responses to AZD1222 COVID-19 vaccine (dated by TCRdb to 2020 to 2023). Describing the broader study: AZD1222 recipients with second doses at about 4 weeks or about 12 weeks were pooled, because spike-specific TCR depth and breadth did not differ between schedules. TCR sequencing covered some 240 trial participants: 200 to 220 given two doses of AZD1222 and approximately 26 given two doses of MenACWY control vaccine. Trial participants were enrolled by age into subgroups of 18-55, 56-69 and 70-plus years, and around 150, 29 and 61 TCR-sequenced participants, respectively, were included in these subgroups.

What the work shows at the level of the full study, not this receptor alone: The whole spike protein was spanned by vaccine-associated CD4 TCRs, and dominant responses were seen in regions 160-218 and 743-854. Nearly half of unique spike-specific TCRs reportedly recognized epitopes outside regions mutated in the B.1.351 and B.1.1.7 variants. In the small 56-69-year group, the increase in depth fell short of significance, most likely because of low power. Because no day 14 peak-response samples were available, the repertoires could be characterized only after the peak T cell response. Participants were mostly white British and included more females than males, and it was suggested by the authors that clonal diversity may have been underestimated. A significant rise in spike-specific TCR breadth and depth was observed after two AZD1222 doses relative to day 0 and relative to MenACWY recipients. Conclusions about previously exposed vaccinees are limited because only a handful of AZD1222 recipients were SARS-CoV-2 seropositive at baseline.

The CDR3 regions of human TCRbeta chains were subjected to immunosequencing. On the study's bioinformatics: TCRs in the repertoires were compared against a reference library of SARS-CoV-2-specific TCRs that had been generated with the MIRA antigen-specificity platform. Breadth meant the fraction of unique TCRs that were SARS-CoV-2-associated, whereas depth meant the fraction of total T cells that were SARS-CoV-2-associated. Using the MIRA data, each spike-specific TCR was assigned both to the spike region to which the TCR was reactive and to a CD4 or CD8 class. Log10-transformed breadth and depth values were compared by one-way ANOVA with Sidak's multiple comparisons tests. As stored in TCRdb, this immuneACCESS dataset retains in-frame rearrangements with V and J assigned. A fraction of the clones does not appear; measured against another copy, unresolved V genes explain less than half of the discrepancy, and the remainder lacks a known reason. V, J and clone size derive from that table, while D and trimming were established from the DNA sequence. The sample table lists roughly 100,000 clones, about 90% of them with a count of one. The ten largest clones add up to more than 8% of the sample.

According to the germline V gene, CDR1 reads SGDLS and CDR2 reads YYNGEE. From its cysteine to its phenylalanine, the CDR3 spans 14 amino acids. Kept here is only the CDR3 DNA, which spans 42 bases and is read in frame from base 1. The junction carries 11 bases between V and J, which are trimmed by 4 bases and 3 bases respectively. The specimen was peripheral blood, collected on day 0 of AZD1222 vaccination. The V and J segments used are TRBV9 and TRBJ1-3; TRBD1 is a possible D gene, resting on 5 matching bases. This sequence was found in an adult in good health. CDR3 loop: CASSRGNYGNTIYF. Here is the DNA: TGTGCCAGCAGCAGGGGAAATTATGGAAACACCATATATTTT.